The clone carrying this T cell receptor (beta chain) showed up just a few times. Its antigen remains unknown. Germline V gene data show CDR1 as DFQATT and CDR2 as SNEGSKA (reference sequence). Trimming removed 3 bases at V and 5 bases at J, with 11 bases between. The CDR3 is made up of 13 amino acids. These data originate in a study of response to subunit inactivated influenza vaccine. TCRdb ran MiXCR on the RT-PCR reads and lists one entry per CDR3 protein. The table has some 300,000 distinct CDR3 sequences, approximately 23% seen once. Notes on the study in general: Authors suggested each seasonal influenza vaccination recruits few new T cells.

Sequencing used PBMCs from blood, obtained approximately 20 months after vaccination. This clonotype originated in a man aged 45-69 years who received an inactivated influenza vaccine. The chain combines TRBV20-1 with TRBJ1-5, with unresolved D. The CDR3 loop reads CSASRGIDQPQHF. The DNA for the CDR3 is TGCAGTGCTAGCCGGGGAATCGATCAGCCCCAGCATTTT.